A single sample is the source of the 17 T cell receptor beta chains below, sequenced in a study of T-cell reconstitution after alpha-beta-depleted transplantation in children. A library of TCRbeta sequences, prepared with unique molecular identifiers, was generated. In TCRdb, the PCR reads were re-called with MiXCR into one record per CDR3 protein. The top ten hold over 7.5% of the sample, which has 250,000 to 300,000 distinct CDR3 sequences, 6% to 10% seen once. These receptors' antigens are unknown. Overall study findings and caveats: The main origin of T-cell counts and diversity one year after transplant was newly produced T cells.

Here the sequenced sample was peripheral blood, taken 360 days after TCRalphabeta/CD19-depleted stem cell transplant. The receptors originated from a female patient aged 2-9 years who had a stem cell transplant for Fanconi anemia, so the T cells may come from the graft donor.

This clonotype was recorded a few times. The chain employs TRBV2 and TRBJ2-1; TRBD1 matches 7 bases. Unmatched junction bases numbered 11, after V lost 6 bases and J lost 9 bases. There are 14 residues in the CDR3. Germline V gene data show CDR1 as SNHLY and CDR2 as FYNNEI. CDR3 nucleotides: TGTGCCAGCAGCCTCGAGGGGGCTACGGTTGAGCAGTTCTTC. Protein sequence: CASSLEGATVEQFF.

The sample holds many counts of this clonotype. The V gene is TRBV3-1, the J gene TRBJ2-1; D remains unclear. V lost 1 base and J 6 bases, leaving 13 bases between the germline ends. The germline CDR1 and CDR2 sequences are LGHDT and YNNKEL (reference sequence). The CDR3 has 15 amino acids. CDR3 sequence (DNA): TGTGCCAGCAGCCAAGCGGGTGGAGTAGCCAATGAGCAGTTCTTC. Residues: CASSQAGGVANEQFF.

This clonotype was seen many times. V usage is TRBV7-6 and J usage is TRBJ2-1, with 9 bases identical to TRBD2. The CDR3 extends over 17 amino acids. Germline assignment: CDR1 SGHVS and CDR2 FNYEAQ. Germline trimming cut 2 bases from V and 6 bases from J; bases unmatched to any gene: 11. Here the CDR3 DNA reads TGTGCCAGCAGCTTACGATCGGCGGGAGGGCCCCTCAATGAGCAGTTCTTC. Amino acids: CASSLRSAGGPLNEQFF.

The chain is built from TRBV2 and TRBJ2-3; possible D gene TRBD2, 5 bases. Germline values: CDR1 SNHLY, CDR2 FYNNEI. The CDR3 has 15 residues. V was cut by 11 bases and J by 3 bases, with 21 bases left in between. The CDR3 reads CAFSPQDWATDTQYF. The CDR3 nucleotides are TGTGCCTTCAGTCCCCAGGACTGGGCTACAGATACGCAGTATTTT.

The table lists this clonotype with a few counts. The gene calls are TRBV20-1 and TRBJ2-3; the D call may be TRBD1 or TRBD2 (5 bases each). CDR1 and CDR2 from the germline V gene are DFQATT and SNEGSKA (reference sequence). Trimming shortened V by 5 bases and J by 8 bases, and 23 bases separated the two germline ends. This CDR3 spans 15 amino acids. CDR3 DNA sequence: TGCAGTGCTGCCGGGACCGCTTCTTTTTCTGCTACGCAGTATTTT. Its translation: CSAAGTASFSATQYF.

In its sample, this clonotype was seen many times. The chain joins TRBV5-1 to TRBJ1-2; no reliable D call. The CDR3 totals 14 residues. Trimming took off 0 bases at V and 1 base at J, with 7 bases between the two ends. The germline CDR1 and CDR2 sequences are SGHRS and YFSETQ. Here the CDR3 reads CASSLDPSNYGYTF. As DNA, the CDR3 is TGCGCCAGCAGCTTGGATCCGAGTAACTATGGCTACACCTTC.

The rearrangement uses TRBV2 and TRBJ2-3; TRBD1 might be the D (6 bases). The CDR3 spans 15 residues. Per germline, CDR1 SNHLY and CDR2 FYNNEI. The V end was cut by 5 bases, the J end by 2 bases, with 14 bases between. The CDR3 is CASSPFGQPTDTQYF. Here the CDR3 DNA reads TGTGCCAGCAGTCCCTTTGGACAGCCCACAGATACGCAGTATTTT. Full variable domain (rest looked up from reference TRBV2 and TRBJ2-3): EPEVTQTPSHQVTQMGQEVILRCVPISNHLYFYWYRQILGQKVEFLVSFYNNEISEKSEIFDDQFSVERPDGSNFTLKIRSTKLEDSAMYFCASSPFGQPTDTQYFGPGTRLTVL.

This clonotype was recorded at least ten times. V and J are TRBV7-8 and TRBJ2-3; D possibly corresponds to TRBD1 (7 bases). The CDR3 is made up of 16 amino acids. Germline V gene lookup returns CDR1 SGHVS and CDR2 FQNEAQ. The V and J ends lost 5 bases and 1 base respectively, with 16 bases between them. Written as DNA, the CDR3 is TGTGCCAGCAGCCAAAGGACAGGCGGGGGCACAGATACGCAGTATTTT. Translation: CASSQRTGGGTDTQYF.

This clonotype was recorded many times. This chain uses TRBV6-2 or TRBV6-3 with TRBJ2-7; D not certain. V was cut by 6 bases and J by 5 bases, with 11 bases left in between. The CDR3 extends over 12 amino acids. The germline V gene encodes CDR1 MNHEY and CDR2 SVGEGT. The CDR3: CASSPGSDEQYF. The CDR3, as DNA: TGTGCCAGCAGCCCCGGTAGTGACGAGCAGTACTTC.

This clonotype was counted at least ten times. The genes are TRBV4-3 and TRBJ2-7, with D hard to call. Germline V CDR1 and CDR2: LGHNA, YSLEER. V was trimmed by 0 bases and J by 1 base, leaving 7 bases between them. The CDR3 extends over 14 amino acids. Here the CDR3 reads CASSQEVQSYEQYF. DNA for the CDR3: TGCGCCAGCAGCCAAGAAGTGCAGTCCTACGAGCAGTACTTC.

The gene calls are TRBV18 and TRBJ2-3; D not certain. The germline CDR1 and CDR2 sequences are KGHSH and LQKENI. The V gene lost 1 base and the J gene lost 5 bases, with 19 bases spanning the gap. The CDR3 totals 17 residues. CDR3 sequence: CASSPLSGTLGKDTQYF. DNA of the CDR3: TGTGCCAGCTCACCACTCTCGGGCACACTGGGAAAAGATACGCAGTATTTT.

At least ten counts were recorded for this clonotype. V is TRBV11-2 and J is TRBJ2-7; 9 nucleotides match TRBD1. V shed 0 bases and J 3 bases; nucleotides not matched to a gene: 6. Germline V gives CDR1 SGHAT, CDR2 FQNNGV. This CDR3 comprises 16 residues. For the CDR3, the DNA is TGTGCCAGCAGCTTAGAGCCGGGACAGGGACTCTACGAGCAGTACTTC. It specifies CASSLEPGQGLYEQYF.

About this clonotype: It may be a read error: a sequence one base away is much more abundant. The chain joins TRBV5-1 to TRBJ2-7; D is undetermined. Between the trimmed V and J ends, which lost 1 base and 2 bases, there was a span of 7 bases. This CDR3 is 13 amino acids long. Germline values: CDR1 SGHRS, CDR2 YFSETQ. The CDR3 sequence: CASSLPETYEQYF. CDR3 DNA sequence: TGCGCCAGCAGCTTGCCAGAGACCTACGAGCAGTACTTC.

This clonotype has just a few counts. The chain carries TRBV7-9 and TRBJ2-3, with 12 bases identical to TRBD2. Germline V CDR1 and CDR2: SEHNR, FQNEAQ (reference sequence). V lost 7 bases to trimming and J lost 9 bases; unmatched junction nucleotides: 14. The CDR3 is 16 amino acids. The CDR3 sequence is CASTRLAGEDVGTQYF. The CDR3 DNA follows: TGTGCCAGCACCAGACTAGCGGGGGAGGATGTTGGGACGCAGTATTTT.

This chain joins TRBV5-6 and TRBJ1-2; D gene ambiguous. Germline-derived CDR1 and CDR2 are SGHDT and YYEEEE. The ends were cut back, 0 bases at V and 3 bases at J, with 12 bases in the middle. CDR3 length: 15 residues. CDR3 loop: CASSLVDGRDYGYTF. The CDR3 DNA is TGTGCCAGCAGCTTGGTGGACGGGAGGGACTATGGCTACACCTTC. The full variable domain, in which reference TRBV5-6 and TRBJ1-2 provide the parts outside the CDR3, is DAGVTQSPTHLIKTRGQQVTLRCSPKSGHDTVSWYQQALGQGPQFIFQYYEEEERQRGNFPDRFSGHQFPNYSSELNVNALLLGDSALYLCASSLVDGRDYGYTFGSGTRLTVV.

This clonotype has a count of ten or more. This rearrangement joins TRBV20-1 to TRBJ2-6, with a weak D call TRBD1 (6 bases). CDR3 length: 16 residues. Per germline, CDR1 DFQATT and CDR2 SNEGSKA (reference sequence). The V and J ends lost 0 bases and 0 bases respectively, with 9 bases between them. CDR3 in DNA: TGCAGTGCTAGAGATACAGGGAGCTCTGGGGCCAACGTCCTGACTTTC. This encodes CSARDTGSSGANVLTF.

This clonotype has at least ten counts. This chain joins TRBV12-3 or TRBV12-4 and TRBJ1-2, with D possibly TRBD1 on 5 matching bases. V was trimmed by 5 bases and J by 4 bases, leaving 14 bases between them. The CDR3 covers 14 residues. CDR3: CASSPAGTSYGYTF. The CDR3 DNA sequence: TGTGCCAGCAGTCCCGCCGGGACCAGCTATGGCTACACCTTC.